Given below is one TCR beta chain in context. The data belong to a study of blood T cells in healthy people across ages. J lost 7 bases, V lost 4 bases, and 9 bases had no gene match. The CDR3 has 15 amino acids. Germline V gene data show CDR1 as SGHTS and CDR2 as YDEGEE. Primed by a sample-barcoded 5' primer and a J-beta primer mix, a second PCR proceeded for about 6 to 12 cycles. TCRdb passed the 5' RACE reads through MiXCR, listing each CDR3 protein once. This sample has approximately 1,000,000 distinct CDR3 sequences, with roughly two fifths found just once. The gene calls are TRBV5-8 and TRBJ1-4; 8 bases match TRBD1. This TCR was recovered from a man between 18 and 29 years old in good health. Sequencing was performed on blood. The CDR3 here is CASSPGTGTVEKLFF. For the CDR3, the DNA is TGTGCCAGCAGCCCGGGGACAGGAACAGTTGAAAAACTGTTTTTT.